This is a list of T cell receptor beta chains from one sample in a study of vaccination effects on CD4 cells after COVID-19. These receptors are not linked to any known antigen. Repertoires were generated with immunoSEQ multiplex PCR, while TCRdb's copy carries only in-frame clones and drops some. The sample includes about 15,000 clones, 76% of them seen just once. Material: CD4+ T cells from PBMCs cultured with HCoV-NL63 spike peptides, obtained after COVID-19 vaccination. These receptors all stem from a human donor who had a prior SARS-CoV-2 infection. Both conserved end residues are part of each CDR3. A D gene is named only where the DNA matches it firmly. A clone size is listed for some rows: how often the clone was seen (once, few, many), or a class if it is expanded.

length,size,V,J,D,CDR3,DNA
15,.,TRBV6-5,TRBJ1-6,.,CATGHFLSYNSPLHF,TGTGCCACCGGACATTTCCTCTCCTATAATTCACCCCTCCACTTT
15,.,TRBV19,TRBJ2-3,.,CASRPALVSGDTQYF,TGTGCCAGTAGACCCGCGTTAGTGAGTGGAGATACGCAGTATTTT
13,.,TRBV5-5,TRBJ2-7,.,CASSLSIGYEQYF,TGTGCCAGCAGCTTATCCATAGGGTACGAGCAGTACTTC
17,.,TRBV19,TRBJ2-3,TRBD2,CASRGLGLAGGTDTQYF,TGTGCCAGTAGAGGATTAGGACTAGCGGGAGGAACAGATACGCAGTATTTT
16,few,TRBV3-1/TRBV3-2,TRBJ1-1,.,CASSQDIGGANTEAFF,TGTGCCAGCAGCCAAGATATTGGGGGTGCGAACACTGAAGCTTTCTTT
15,once,TRBV6-2/TRBV6-3,TRBJ1-5,TRBD1,CASSPPGQGFQPQHF,TGTGCCAGCAGTCCGCCGGGACAGGGTTTCCAGCCCCAGCATTTT
12,.,TRBV7-2,TRBJ2-2,.,CASSLVRAAQFF,TGTGCCAGCAGCTTAGTGCGAGCGGCCCAGTTTTTT
12,.,TRBV3-1/TRBV3-2,TRBJ2-7,.,CASSHRRYEQYF,TGTGCCAGCAGCCATCGGCGCTACGAGCAGTACTTC
14,.,TRBV16,TRBJ1-1,.,CASSQWREAGEAFF,TGTGCCAGCAGCCAATGGAGGGAGGCTGGGGAAGCTTTCTTT
14,few,TRBV5-1,TRBJ1-6,.,CASSLQGPLSPLHF,TGCGCCAGCAGCTTGCAGGGTCCCCTTTCACCCCTCCACTTT
15,.,TRBV3-1/TRBV3-2,TRBJ1-2,TRBD1,CASSHLDRESNGYTF,TGTGCCAGCAGCCACTTGGACAGGGAATCCAACGGCTACACCTTC
13,once,TRBV5-1,TRBJ2-7,TRBD1,CASSEGQADEQYF,TGCGCCAGCAGCGAGGGACAGGCTGACGAGCAGTACTTC
13,.,TRBV7-3,TRBJ1-2,TRBD1,CASSPGQGRGYTF,TGTGCCAGCAGCCCCGGACAGGGCCGCGGCTACACCTTC
16,.,TRBV4-2,TRBJ2-2,TRBD2,CASSPALHGEGGELFF,TGTGCCAGCAGTCCCGCCTTGCACGGGGAGGGGGGGGAGCTGTTTTTT
15,.,TRBV6-5,TRBJ2-6,.,CASSQSPSGANVLTF,TGTGCCAGCAGCCAGAGTCCCTCAGGGGCCAACGTCCTGACTTTC
15,.,TRBV5-4,TRBJ1-1,TRBD1,CASSPDRDSNTEAFF,TGTGCCAGCAGCCCGGACAGGGATTCTAACACTGAAGCTTTCTTT
14,medium-sized,TRBV30,TRBJ2-1,.,CALSGSLEYNEQFF,TGTGCCTTAAGCGGTAGTCTAGAGTACAATGAGCAGTTCTTC
15,.,TRBV2,TRBJ2-3,.,CASSPTRGGAGTQYF,TGTGCCAGCAGCCCCACGCGAGGGGGGGCCGGTACGCAGTATTTT
12,.,TRBV29-1,TRBJ2-7,TRBD2,CSVVAGGYEQYF,TGCAGCGTGGTAGCGGGGGGCTACGAGCAGTACTTC
15,.,TRBV9,TRBJ2-3,.,CASSVVGGFVDTQYF,TGTGCCAGCAGCGTAGTCGGCGGGTTTGTCGATACGCAGTATTTT
16,.,TRBV2,TRBJ2-2,TRBD2,CASSDSSGRITGELFF,TGTGCCAGCAGTGACTCTAGCGGGAGGATCACCGGGGAGCTGTTTTTT
16,.,TRBV5-6,TRBJ2-1,TRBD1,CASSRTGANLYNEQFF,TGTGCCAGCAGCCGGACAGGGGCCAACCTGTACAATGAGCAGTTCTTC
18,.,TRBV6-1,TRBJ1-2,TRBD1,CASSEAGSQGAVVYGYTF,TGTGCCAGCAGTGAAGCGGGATCACAGGGGGCAGTGGTCTATGGCTACACCTTC
15,once,TRBV5-1,TRBJ2-2,.,CASSLRQGSTGELFF,TGCGCCAGCAGCTTGCGGCAGGGGAGCACCGGGGAGCTGTTTTTT
17,.,TRBV7-3,TRBJ2-5,TRBD2,CASSQASGRGSDETQYF,TGTGCCAGCAGCCAGGCCTCGGGGCGGGGGTCTGACGAGACCCAGTACTTC
15,.,TRBV7-8,TRBJ1-5,TRBD1,CASTRDRGPNQPQHF,TGTGCCAGCACCCGAGACAGGGGGCCCAATCAGCCCCAGCATTTT
16,once,TRBV19,TRBJ1-5,TRBD1,CASQGLGQGTGQPQHF,TGTGCCAGTCAAGGTCTAGGACAGGGGACAGGACAGCCCCAGCATTTT
14,.,TRBV5-1,TRBJ2-5,.,CASSQAAVQETQYF,TGCGCCAGCAGCCAGGCAGCGGTACAAGAGACCCAGTACTTC
13,.,TRBV7-9,TRBJ1-1,TRBD1,CASSRQGYTEAFF,TGTGCCAGCAGCCGACAGGGGTACACTGAAGCTTTCTTT
16,.,TRBV11-1,TRBJ2-5,.,CASSLAPVLAKETQYF,TGTGCCAGCAGCTTAGCGCCGGTGCTGGCGAAAGAGACCCAGTACTTC